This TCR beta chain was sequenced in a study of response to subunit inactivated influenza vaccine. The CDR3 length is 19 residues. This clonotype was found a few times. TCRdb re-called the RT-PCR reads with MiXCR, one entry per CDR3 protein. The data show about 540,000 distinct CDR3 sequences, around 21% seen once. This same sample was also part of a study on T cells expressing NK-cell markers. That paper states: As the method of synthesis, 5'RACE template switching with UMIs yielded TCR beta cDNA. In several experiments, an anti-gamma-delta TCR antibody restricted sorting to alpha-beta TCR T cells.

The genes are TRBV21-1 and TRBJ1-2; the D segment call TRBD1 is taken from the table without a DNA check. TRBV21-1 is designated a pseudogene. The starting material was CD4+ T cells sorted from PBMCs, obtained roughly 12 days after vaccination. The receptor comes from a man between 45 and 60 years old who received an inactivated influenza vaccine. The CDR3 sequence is CASSKFCGTGYRTLYGYTF. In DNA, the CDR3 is TGTGCCAGCAGCAAATTTTGTGGGACAGGCTATAGAACCCTATATGGCTACACCTTC.